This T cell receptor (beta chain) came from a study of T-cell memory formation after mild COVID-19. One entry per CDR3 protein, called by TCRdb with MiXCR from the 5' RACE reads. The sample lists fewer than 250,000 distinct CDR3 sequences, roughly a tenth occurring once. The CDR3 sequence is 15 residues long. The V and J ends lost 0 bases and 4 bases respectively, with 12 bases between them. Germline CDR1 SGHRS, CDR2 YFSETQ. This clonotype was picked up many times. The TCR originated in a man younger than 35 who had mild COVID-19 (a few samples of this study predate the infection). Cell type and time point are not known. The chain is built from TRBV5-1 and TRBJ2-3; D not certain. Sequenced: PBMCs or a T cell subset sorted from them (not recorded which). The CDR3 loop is CASSLARSPPDTQYF. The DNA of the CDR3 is TGCGCCAGCAGCTTGGCCCGTAGCCCCCCAGATACGCAGTATTTT.